This entry lists 18 T cell receptor beta chains sequenced from one sample in a study of T cells after yellow fever vaccination. From the 5' RACE reads, TCRdb called clonotypes with MiXCR, one entry per CDR3 protein. The sample yields 500,000 to 550,000 distinct CDR3 sequences, just over 20% seen once. The source material was PBMCs, sampled roughly 20 days after the first yellow fever vaccination. These receptor sequences come from a man younger than 30 who received the YFV17D yellow fever vaccine.

J is TRBJ2-7 and V is TRBV7-2; 9 bases line up with TRBD2. Looked up from germline, CDR1 is SGHTA and CDR2 is FQGNSA. With V trimmed by 5 bases and J by 1 base, 6 bases remained unmatched. CDR3 size: 15 residues. CDR3 residues: CASSPRLAVSYEQYF. The CDR3 DNA follows: TGTGCCAGCAGCCCCAGACTAGCGGTGTCCTACGAGCAGTACTTC.

This clonotype was counted a few times. The chain is built from TRBV15 and TRBJ1-2, with 9 bases matching TRBD1. V lost 8 bases and J lost 2; bases outside the gene matches: 18. The CDR3 runs to 18 residues. Germline loops: CDR1 LNHNV, CDR2 YYDKDF (reference sequence). The CDR3 protein is CATSPGRGPGTGNYGYTF. Here the CDR3 DNA reads TGTGCCACCTCTCCGGGACGGGGCCCCGGGACAGGGAACTATGGCTACACCTTC.

The chain recombines TRBV20-1 with TRBJ2-1; maybe TRBD1 (5 bases). Germline loops: CDR1 DFQATT, CDR2 SNEGSKA (reference sequence). This CDR3 region has 14 residues. The germline V and J ends were trimmed by 3 bases and 6 bases, with 15 bases remaining between them. The CDR3 DNA reads as TGCAGTGCTAGCCATGGGGCGATTATCAATGAGCAGTTCTTC. It encodes CSASHGAIINEQFF.

Only a few counts were recorded for this clonotype. The gene calls are TRBV6-5 and TRBJ1-1, with D tentatively TRBD1 (5 bases). Germline CDR1 and CDR2: MNHEY and SVGAGI. Trimming shortened V by 0 bases and J by 10 bases, and 18 bases separated the two germline ends. The CDR3 extends over 15 amino acids. The CDR3 region has the DNA TGTGCCAGCAGTTACTCACCGGGACCACTTAACCGAGCTTTCTTT. Encoded protein: CASSYSPGPLNRAFF.

This clonotype was picked up a small number of times. The V and J genes are TRBV6-5 and TRBJ2-7, with D maybe TRBD1 (6 bases). Trimming stripped 0 bases from V and 0 bases from J, with 12 bases between. CDR1 is MNHEY, CDR2 SVGAGI, per germline. The CDR3 totals 16 residues. CDR3 sequence: CASSYSTVDSSYEQYF. CDR3 coding DNA: TGTGCCAGCAGTTACTCGACAGTGGACAGCTCCTACGAGCAGTACTTC.

Only a few counts were recorded for this clonotype. The chain employs TRBV9 and TRBJ2-2, with D possibly matching TRBD2 (5 bases). The CDR3 is made up of 15 amino acids. The ends were cut back, 0 bases at V and 1 base at J, with 7 bases in the middle. Germline loops: CDR1 SGDLS, CDR2 YYNGEE. This CDR3 is CASSVDGVNTGELFF. CDR3 in DNA: TGTGCCAGCAGCGTAGACGGGGTGAACACCGGGGAGCTGTTTTTT. The variable domain in full, with the rest retrieved from reference TRBV9 and TRBJ2-2, is DSGVTQTPKHLITATGQRVTLRCSPRSGDLSVYWYQQSLDQGLQFLIQYYNGEERAKGNILERFSAQQFPDLHSELNLSSLELGDSALYFCASSVDGVNTGELFFGEGSRLTVL.

This clonotype was observed a few times. J is TRBJ1-3 and V is TRBV4-1, with D unresolved. The CDR3 extends over 15 amino acids. The ends were cut back, 0 bases at V and 0 bases at J, with 6 bases in the middle. The germline V gene encodes CDR1 MGHRA and CDR2 YSYEKL. CDR3 nucleotide sequence: TGCGCCAGCAGCCAAGATGGGGTCTCTGGAAACACCATATATTTT. The encoded protein is CASSQDGVSGNTIYF.

This clonotype has just a few counts. The rearrangement uses TRBV18 and TRBJ1-2, with 9 bases fitting TRBD1. The CDR3 is 15 amino acids. Germline V CDR1 and CDR2: KGHSH, LQKENI. Losses at the gene ends were 6 bases for V and 2 bases for J; bases not matched to a gene: 7. The CDR3 spells CASSHPTGGNYGYTF. CDR3 sequence (DNA): TGTGCCAGCTCTCACCCGACAGGGGGGAACTATGGCTACACCTTC.

The V and J genes are TRBV5-1 and TRBJ1-5, with D unclear. The CDR3 loop spans 15 amino acids. Trimming pared 3 bases from V and 2 bases from J, leaving 12 bases between. CDR1 and CDR2 from the germline V gene are SGHRS and YFSETQ. CDR3 protein: CASSWGPTGNQPQHF. In DNA, the CDR3 is TGCGCCAGCAGCTGGGGTCCCACCGGCAATCAGCCCCAGCATTTT. Combining the CDR3 with reference TRBV5-1 and TRBJ1-5 gives the whole variable domain KAGVTQTPRYLIKTRGQQVTLSCSPISGHRSVSWYQQTPGQGLQFLFEYFSETQRNKGNFPGRFSGRQFSNSRSEMNVSTLELGDSALYLCASSWGPTGNQPQHFGDGTRLSIL.

This clonotype was recorded a few times. The chain links TRBV20-1 to TRBJ1-5; D remains unclear. Trimming took off 0 bases at V and 5 bases at J, with 5 bases between the two ends. This CDR3 contains 12 residues. Germline V gene sequence: CDR1 DFQATT, CDR2 SNEGSKA (reference sequence). CDR3 loop: CSARDRHQPQHF. The CDR3 nucleotides are TGCAGTGCTAGAGATCGGCATCAGCCCCAGCATTTT.

CDR3 DNA: TGTGCCAGCAACCCAGCAGACACCGGGGAGCTGTTTTTT. Protein: CASNPADTGELFF. V is TRBV2 and J is TRBJ2-2; D uncertain. CDR3 length equals 13 residues. V gave up 7 bases and J gave up 3 bases, with 9 bases separating them. Germline-derived CDR1 and CDR2 are SNHLY and FYNNEI.

This clonotype was recorded at least ten times. CDR3 bases: TGTGCCAGCAGCTTCCAGTTTGGGGCTGGAAACACCATATATTTT. Its translation: CASSFQFGAGNTIYF. The chain employs TRBV7-2 and TRBJ1-3; no clear D. The CDR3 sequence is 15 residues long. CDR1 and CDR2 from the germline V gene are SGHTA and FQGNSA. V gave up 3 bases and J gave up 2 bases, with 11 bases separating them.

This chain joins TRBV7-9 and TRBJ2-3; D unclear. Per the germline V gene, CDR1 is SEHNR and CDR2 is FQNEAQ (reference sequence). The CDR3 has 16 amino acids. The ends were cut back, 5 bases at V and 1 base at J, with 16 bases in the middle. Here the CDR3 reads CASSHRWRYGTDTQYF. CDR3 in DNA: TGTGCCAGCAGCCATCGCTGGCGGTACGGCACAGATACGCAGTATTTT. Full variable domain (rest looked up from reference TRBV7-9 and TRBJ2-3): DTGVSQNPRHKITKRGQNVTFRCDPISEHNRLYWYRQTLGQGPEFLTYFQNEAQLEKSRLLSDRFSAERPKGSFSTLEIQRTEQGDSAMYLCASSHRWRYGTDTQYFGPGTRLTVL.

The gene calls are TRBV6-5 and TRBJ2-7; D gene ambiguous. V dropped 2 bases and J dropped 2 bases, with 4 bases sitting between them. The CDR3 contains 12 residues. The V gene's germline CDR1 is MNHEY and CDR2 SVGAGI. The CDR3 nucleotides are TGTGCCAGCAGTTACAACGCCTACGAGCAGTACTTC. It specifies CASSYNAYEQYF.

This clonotype was seen only a few times. The rearrangement uses TRBV7-9 and TRBJ2-1, with TRBD2 as a possible D gene (5 bases). Trimming left V 3 bases short and J 8 bases short, with 8 bases between. The CDR3 loop spans 12 amino acids. Germline V gives CDR1 SEHNR, CDR2 FQNEAQ (reference sequence). CDR3 sequence (DNA): TGTGCCAGCAGCTTTGTGGACTATGAGCAGTTCTTC. This sequence encodes CASSFVDYEQFF.

In its sample, this clonotype was seen a few times. V usage is TRBV7-2 and J usage is TRBJ1-1; D perhaps matches TRBD1 (5 bases). The V and J ends lost 7 bases and 2 bases respectively, with 14 bases between them. The germline V gene encodes CDR1 SGHTA and CDR2 FQGNSA. The CDR3 runs 14 residues. The CDR3 loop reads CASMGQTLNTEAFF. The CDR3 DNA is TGTGCCAGCATGGGGCAGACATTAAACACTGAAGCTTTCTTT.

This clonotype came up once. The chain employs TRBV29-1 and TRBJ1-3; D is unresolved. Per germline, CDR1 SQVTM and CDR2 ANQGSEA. This CDR3 is built from 14 residues. Trimming removed 0 bases at V and 2 bases at J, with 8 bases between. The CDR3 loop reads CSVEDKLTGNTIYF. CDR3 DNA: TGCAGCGTTGAAGATAAGCTGACTGGAAACACCATATATTTT.

This clonotype was detected only a few times. The J gene is TRBJ1-1, the V gene TRBV19; D remains unclear. The V and J ends lost 0 bases and 10 bases respectively, with 15 bases between them. Germline CDR1 and CDR2: LNHDA and SQIVND (reference sequence). The CDR3 is 14 amino acids. CDR3 region: CASSIDTGRDGAFF. DNA for the CDR3: TGTGCCAGTAGTATAGATACCGGAAGGGATGGAGCTTTCTTT.